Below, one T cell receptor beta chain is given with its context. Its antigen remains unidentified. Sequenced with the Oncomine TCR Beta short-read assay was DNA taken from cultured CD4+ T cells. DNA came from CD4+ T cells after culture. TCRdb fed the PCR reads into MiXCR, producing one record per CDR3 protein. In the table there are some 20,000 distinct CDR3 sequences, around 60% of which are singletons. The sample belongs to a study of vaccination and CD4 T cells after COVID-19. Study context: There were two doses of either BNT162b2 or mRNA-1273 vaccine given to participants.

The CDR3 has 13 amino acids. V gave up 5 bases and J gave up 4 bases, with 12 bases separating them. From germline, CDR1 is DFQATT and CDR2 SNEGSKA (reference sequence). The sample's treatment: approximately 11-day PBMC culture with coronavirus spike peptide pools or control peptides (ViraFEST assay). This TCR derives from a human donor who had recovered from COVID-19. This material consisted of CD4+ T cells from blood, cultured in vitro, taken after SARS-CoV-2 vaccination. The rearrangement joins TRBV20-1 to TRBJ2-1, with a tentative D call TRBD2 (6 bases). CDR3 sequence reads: CSAGFREYNEQFF. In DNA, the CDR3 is TGCAGTGCTGGTTTCCGGGAGTACAATGAGCAGTTCTTC.